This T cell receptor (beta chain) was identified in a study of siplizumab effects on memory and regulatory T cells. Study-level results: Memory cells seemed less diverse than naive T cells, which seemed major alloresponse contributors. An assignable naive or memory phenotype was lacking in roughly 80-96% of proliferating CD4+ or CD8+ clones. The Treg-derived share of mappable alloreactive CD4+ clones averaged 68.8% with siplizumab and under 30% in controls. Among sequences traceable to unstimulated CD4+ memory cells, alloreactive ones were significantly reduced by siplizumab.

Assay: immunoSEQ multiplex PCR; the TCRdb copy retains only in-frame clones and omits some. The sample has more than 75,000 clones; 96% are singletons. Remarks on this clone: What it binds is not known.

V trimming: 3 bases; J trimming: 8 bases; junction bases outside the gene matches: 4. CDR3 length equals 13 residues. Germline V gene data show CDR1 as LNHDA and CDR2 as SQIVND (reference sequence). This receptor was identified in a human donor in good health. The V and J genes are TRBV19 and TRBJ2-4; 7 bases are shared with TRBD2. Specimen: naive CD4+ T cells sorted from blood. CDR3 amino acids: CASSIGGGDIQYF. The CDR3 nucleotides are TGTGCCAGTAGTATTGGGGGAGGGGACATTCAGTACTTC.